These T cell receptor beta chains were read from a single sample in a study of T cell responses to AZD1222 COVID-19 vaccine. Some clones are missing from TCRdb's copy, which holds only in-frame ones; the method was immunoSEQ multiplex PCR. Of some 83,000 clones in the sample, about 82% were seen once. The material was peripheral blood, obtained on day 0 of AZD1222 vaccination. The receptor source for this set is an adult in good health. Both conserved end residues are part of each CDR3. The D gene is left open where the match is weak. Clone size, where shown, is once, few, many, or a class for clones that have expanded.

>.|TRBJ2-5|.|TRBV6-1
CASSDRQETQYF
TGTGCCAGCAGTGATAGACAAGAGACCCAGTACTTC
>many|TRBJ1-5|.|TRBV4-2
CASSQDRDQPQHF
TGTGCCAGCAGCCAAGACAGGGATCAGCCCCAGCATTTT
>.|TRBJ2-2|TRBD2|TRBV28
CASSSPGLAGGRNGELFF
TGTGCCAGCAGTTCCCCGGGACTAGCGGGAGGGAGGAACGGGGAGCTGTTTTTT
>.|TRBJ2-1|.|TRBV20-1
CSASDQGYYNEQFF
TGCAGTGCTAGTGATCAGGGGTACTACAATGAGCAGTTCTTC
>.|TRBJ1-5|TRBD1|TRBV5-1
CASSLEGQSNQPQHF
TGCGCCAGCAGCTTGGAGGGACAGTCGAATCAGCCCCAGCATTTT
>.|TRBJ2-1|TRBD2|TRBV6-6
CASTPRGTSGKNEQFF
TGTGCCAGCACTCCCCGGGGGACTAGCGGGAAAAATGAGCAGTTCTTC
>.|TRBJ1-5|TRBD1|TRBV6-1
CASSAATGASQPQHF
TGTGCCAGCAGTGCTGCGACAGGGGCGAGTCAGCCCCAGCATTTT
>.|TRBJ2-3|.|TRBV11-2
CASSFPSRISTDTQYF
TGTGCCAGCAGCTTCCCATCTCGGATTAGCACAGATACGCAGTATTTT
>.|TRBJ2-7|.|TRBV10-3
CAISTAENYEQYF
TGTGCCATCAGTACGGCAGAAAACTACGAGCAGTACTTC
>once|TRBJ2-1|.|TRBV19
CASSWGPYNEQFF
TGTGCCAGTAGCTGGGGACCCTACAATGAGCAGTTCTTC
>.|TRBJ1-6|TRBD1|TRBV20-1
CSASRQGNSPLHF
TGCAGTGCTAGTCGACAGGGAAACTCACCCCTCCACTTT
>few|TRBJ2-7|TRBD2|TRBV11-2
CASRTLRGLAGGPTYEQYF
TGTGCCAGCCGAACCCTGAGGGGGCTAGCGGGAGGGCCAACCTACGAGCAGTACTTC
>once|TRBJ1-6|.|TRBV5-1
CASSPDKSYNSPLHF
TGCGCCAGCAGCCCCGACAAGTCCTATAATTCACCCCTCCACTTT
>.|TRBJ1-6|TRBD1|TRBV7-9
CASSKGTDNSPLHF
TGTGCCAGCAGCAAGGGGACAGATAATTCACCCCTCCACTTT
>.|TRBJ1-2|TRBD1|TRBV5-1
CASSLWTTQGAGYGYTF
TGCGCCAGCAGCTTGTGGACGACACAGGGGGCTGGTTATGGCTACACCTTC
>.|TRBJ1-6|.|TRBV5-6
CASSLGPVLSSYNSPLHF
TGTGCCAGCAGCTTGGGTCCCGTTTTGAGCTCCTATAATTCACCCCTCCACTTT
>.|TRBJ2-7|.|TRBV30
CAWSGDRFYNSYEQYF
TGTGCCTGGAGTGGTGACAGATTCTATAACTCCTACGAGCAGTACTTC
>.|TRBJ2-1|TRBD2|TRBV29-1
CSVQNPVLAGNEQFF
TGCAGCGTTCAAAATCCCGTACTAGCGGGCAATGAGCAGTTCTTC
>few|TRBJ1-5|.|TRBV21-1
CASTGPGQGVPHSNQPQHF
TGTGCCAGCACCGGACCTGGACAAGGGGTTCCTCATAGCAATCAGCCCCAGCATTTT
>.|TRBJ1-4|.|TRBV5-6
CASSLTVHEKLFF
TGTGCCAGCAGCTTGACGGTACATGAAAAACTGTTTTTT
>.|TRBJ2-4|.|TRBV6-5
CASSTKNIQYF
TGTGCCAGCAGTACCAAAAACATTCAGTACTTC
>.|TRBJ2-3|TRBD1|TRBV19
CASSRGTGLTDTQYF
TGTGCCAGTAGCCGGGGGACAGGGCTCACAGATACGCAGTATTTT
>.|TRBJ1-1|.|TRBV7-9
CASSSRTKTEAFF
TGTGCCAGCAGCTCCCGGACGAAGACTGAAGCTTTCTTT
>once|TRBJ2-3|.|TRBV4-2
CASSQEDTQYF
TGTGCCAGCAGCCAAGAAGATACGCAGTATTTT
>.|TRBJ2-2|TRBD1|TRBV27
CASSSHLSFGTGRPNTGELFF
TGTGCCAGCAGTTCCCATCTGTCATTTGGGACAGGGCGTCCGAACACCGGGGAGCTGTTTTTT
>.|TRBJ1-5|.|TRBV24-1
CATSDRQSNQPQHF
TGTGCCACCAGTGATAGGCAGAGTAATCAGCCCCAGCATTTT
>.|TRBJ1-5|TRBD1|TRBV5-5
CASSQIQGAYQPQHF
TGTGCCAGCAGCCAAATACAGGGGGCATATCAGCCCCAGCATTTT
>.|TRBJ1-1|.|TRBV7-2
CASSLAHRNTEAFF
TGTGCCAGCAGCTTAGCCCACAGGAACACTGAAGCTTTCTTT
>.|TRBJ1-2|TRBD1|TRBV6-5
CASSYDGTGYYGYTF
TGTGCCAGCAGTTATGATGGGACAGGGTACTATGGCTACACCTTC
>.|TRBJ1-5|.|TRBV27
CASSLGGDSNQPQHF
TGTGCCAGCAGTTTAGGAGGGGATAGCAATCAGCCCCAGCATTTT
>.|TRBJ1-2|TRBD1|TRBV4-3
CASSQGDSSYGYTF
TGCGCCAGCAGCCAAGGGGACAGCAGTTATGGCTACACCTTC
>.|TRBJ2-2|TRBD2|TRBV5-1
CASSLVASGGPNTGELFF
TGCGCCAGCAGCTTGGTGGCCAGCGGGGGGCCCAACACCGGGGAGCTGTTTTTT
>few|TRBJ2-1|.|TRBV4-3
CASSQRGPGNEQFF
TGCGCCAGCAGCCAAAGAGGCCCGGGCAATGAGCAGTTCTTC
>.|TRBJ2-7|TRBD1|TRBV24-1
CATSVQGRGSHEQYF
TGTGCCACCAGTGTCCAGGGCAGGGGGTCCCACGAGCAGTACTTC
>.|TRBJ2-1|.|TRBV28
CASSFTNSLFHNEQFF
TGTGCCAGCAGTTTCACCAACTCCCTTTTCCACAATGAGCAGTTCTTC
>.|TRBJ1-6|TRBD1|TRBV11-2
CASSPAGTDYNSPLHF
TGTGCCAGCAGCCCGGCCGGGACAGACTATAATTCACCCCTCCACTTT
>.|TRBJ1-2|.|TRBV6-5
CASRPQGAGYTF
TGTGCCAGCAGACCCCAGGGTGCGGGCTACACCTTC
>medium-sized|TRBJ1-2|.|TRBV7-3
CASSLRDRSGYTF
TGTGCCAGCAGCTTGAGGGACCGCTCCGGCTACACCTTC
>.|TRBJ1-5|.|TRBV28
CASSLGGGNQPQHF
TGTGCCAGCAGCCTAGGAGGGGGCAATCAGCCCCAGCATTTT
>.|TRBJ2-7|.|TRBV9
CASSVAGTEGLEQYF
TGTGCCAGCAGCGTAGCTGGGACCGAGGGACTCGAGCAGTACTTC
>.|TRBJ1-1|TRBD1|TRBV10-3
CVISDRDRGRTEAFF
TGTGTCATCAGTGACCGGGACAGGGGACGTACTGAAGCTTTCTTT
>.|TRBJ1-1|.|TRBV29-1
CSVWFRGLRQAFF
TGCAGCGTTTGGTTCAGGGGCCTCCGGCAAGCTTTCTTT
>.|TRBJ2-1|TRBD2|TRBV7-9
CASSLGSSGAHNEQFF
TGTGCCAGCAGCTTAGGGTCCAGCGGGGCGCACAATGAGCAGTTCTTC
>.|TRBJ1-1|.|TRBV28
CASSLIGPGLPEAFF
TGTGCCAGCAGTTTAATCGGCCCCGGTCTTCCTGAAGCTTTCTTT
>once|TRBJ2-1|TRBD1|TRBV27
CASSPNYGTGVEQFF
TGTGCCAGCAGTCCAAACTACGGGACAGGGGTTGAGCAGTTCTTC
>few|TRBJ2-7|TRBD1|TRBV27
CASRTILRDRGYEQYF
TGTGCCAGCAGGACAATCCTCCGGGACAGGGGCTACGAGCAGTACTTC